The following is a T cell receptor beta chain sequence with its context. Its specificity is not known. The record originates from a study of T cell responses to AZD1222 COVID-19 vaccine. Notes on the study in general: Recipients of two AZD1222 doses showed rising Spike-specific TCR breadth and depth. The reported proportion of spike-specific TCRs targeting unmutated variant regions was nearly half. None of the repertoires were sampled until the peak T cell response had passed. The donor group comprised mostly white British people and more females; the analysis possibly underestimated clonal diversity.

Here immunoSEQ multiplex PCR was the method, and the copy in TCRdb shows in-frame clones only, minus some. The sample gives around 180,000 clones, 90% to 95% of which show up once; 7.5% to 9.5% is in the top ten. The receptor comes from an adult in good health. Sample: peripheral blood, taken on day 0 of AZD1222 vaccination.

In DNA form, the CDR3 reads TGTGCCAGCAGCTCCGCAGATACGCAGTATTTT. This encodes CASSSADTQYF. This chain connects TRBV11-2 to TRBJ2-3, with no clear D. Trimming shortened V by 4 bases and J by 4 bases, and 3 bases separated the two germline ends. The CDR3 runs 11 residues. Germline V gene lookup returns CDR1 SGHAT and CDR2 FQNNGV.